A single sample gave rise to the 10 T cell receptor beta chains below, sequenced in a study of blood T cell repertoires in COVID-19. Sequencing used immunoSEQ multiplex PCR; TCRdb keeps in-frame clones, though not all of them. The sample yields 250,000 to 350,000 clones, over 75% seen once. Sequenced material: peripheral blood. The source of these receptors is a woman in her forties or fifties who had recovered from COVID-19.

This clone was seen just once. Here the CDR3 reads CAISGYTYEQYF. The DNA of the CDR3 is TGTGCCATCAGTGGGTATACTTACGAGCAGTACTTC. The chain carries TRBV10-3 and TRBJ2-7; D ambiguous. Germline CDR1 is ENHRY and CDR2 is SYGVKD. This CDR3 has 12 residues. V lost 4 bases, J lost 4 bases, and 8 bases lay in between.

The J gene is TRBJ2-6, the V gene TRBV2, with 7 bases matching TRBD2. This CDR3 is built from 13 residues. Germline-derived CDR1 and CDR2 are SNHLY and FYNNEI. With 10 bases clipped from V and 1 base from J, the junction kept 1 base outside the gene matches. CDR3 DNA: TGTGCCATGGGGGGGTCTGGGGCCAACGTCCTGACTTTC. Encoded protein: CAMGGSGANVLTF.

CDR3 in DNA: TGTGCCAGCAGCTCCAGACGGGACACACCCTATGGCTACACCTTC. Encoded protein: CASSSRRDTPYGYTF. The V call is TRBV7-2, the J call TRBJ1-2, with a weak D call TRBD1 (6 bases). V dropped 4 bases and J dropped 4 bases, with 16 bases sitting between them. In germline, CDR1 is SGHTA, CDR2 FQGNSA. The CDR3 extends over 15 amino acids.

This chain connects TRBV3-1 (or the pseudogene TRBV3-2) to TRBJ2-5; 8 bases agree with TRBD2. The CDR3 is 15 residues long. The germline V gene has CDR1 LGHDT and CDR2 YNNKEL (reference sequence). J gave up 2 bases and V 2 bases, and 4 bases lay outside the gene matches. The CDR3 loop reads CASSQMIAGQETQYF. The CDR3 region has the DNA TGTGCCAGCAGCCAAATGATAGCGGGACAAGAGACCCAGTACTTC.

The chain carries TRBV6-5 and TRBJ2-7; D is perhaps TRBD1 (6 bases). The CDR3 length is 15 residues. Germline lookup yields CDR1 MNHEY and CDR2 SVGAGI. Trimming stripped 7 bases from V and 0 bases from J, with 16 bases between. CDR3 loop: CASILTTGNSYEQYF. The CDR3 DNA is TGTGCCAGCATCCTCACGACAGGTAACTCCTACGAGCAGTACTTC.

A word on this clone: Other DNA sequences in the sample encode the same CDR3. The CDR3: CAWSEQGNTEAFF. In nucleotides, the CDR3 is TGTGCCTGGAGTGAACAGGGGAACACTGAAGCTTTCTTT. The chain couples TRBV30 to TRBJ1-1; perhaps TRBD1 as D (6 bases). The CDR3 sequence is 13 residues long. Germline loops: CDR1 GTSNPN, CDR2 SVGIG (reference sequence). Trimming removed 1 base from V and 1 base from J, with 7 bases in between.

V and J are TRBV6-5 and TRBJ2-3, with 10 bases matching TRBD1. The CDR3 length is 15 residues. CDR1 is MNHEY and CDR2 is SVGAGI in the germline V gene. The V gene end was trimmed by 2 bases and the J gene end by 4 bases; junction bases not matched to a gene: 3. DNA for the CDR3: TGTGCCAGCAGTTACGGGACAGGGGTGTCAGATACGCAGTATTTT. Its protein is CASSYGTGVSDTQYF.

The sample holds one count of this clone. The DNA for the CDR3 is TGTGCCAGCAGCCAGGACAGCCTCTACGAGCAGTACTTC. This encodes CASSQDSLYEQYF. The chain recombines TRBV6-1 with TRBJ2-7; maybe TRBD1 (6 bases). There are 13 residues in the CDR3. Trimming removed 6 bases at V and 3 bases at J, with 12 bases between. Germline CDR1 reads MNHNS; CDR2 reads SASEGT.

This chain uses TRBV19 with TRBJ2-2; 7 positions match TRBD2. The trim removed 5 bases at V and 3 bases at J, leaving 3 bases unmatched. The germline V gene encodes CDR1 LNHDA and CDR2 SQIVND (reference sequence). CDR3 length equals 14 residues. The CDR3: CASSGLEYTGELFF. For the CDR3, the DNA is TGTGCCAGTAGTGGACTAGAGTACACCGGGGAGCTGTTTTTT.

This clone was picked up one time. This chain uses TRBV5-6 with TRBJ1-4; 10 bases line up with TRBD1. The ends lost 4 bases at V and 11 bases at J; junction bases unmatched: 8. Germline assignment: CDR1 SGHDT and CDR2 YYEEEE. The CDR3 runs to 14 residues. In DNA, the CDR3 is TGTGCCAGCAGCCCATACGGGACAGGGGAGAAACTGTTTTTT. Translation: CASSPYGTGEKLFF.